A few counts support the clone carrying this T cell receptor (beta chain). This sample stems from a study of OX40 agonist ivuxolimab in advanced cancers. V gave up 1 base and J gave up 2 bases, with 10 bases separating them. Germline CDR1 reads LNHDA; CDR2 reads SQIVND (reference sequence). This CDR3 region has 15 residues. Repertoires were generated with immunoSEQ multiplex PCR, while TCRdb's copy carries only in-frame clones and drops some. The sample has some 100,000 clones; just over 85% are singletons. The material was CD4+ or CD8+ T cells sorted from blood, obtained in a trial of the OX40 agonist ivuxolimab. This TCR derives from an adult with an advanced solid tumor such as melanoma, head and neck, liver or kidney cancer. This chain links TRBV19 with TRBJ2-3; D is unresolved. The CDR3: CASSIGGRVTDTQYF. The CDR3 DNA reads TGTGCCAGTAGTATAGGGGGTCGGGTCACAGATACGCAGTATTTT.